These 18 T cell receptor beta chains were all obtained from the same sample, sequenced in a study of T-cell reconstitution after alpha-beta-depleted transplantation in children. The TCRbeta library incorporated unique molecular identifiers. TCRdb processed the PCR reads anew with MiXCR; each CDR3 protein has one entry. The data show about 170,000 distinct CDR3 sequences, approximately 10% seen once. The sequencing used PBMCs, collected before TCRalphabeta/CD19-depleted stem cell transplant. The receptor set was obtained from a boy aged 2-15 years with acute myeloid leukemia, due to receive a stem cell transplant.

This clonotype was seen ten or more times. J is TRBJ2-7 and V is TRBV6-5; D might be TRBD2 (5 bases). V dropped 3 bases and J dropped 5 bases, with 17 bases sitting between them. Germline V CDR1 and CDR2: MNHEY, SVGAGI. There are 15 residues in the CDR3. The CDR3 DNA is TGTGCCAGCAGTTATGGTACTAGTTCGCTCAACGAGCAGTACTTC. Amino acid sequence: CASSYGTSSLNEQYF.

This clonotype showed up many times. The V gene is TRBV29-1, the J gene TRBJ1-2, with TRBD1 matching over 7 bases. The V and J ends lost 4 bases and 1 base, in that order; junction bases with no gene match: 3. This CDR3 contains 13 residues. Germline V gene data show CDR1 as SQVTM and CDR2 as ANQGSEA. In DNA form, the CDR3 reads TGCAGCGTTGTAGGACAGGATAACTATGGCTACACCTTC. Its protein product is CSVVGQDNYGYTF.

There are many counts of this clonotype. In DNA form, the CDR3 reads TGTGCCAGCAGTGAATTTGCAACTAATGAAAAACTGTTTTTT. This translates into CASSEFATNEKLFF. The chain couples TRBV6-1 to TRBJ1-4; D uncertain. Per the germline V gene, CDR1 is MNHNS and CDR2 is SASEGT. Deletions cut 2 bases from V and 0 bases from J, with 4 bases between. The length of the CDR3 is 14 residues.

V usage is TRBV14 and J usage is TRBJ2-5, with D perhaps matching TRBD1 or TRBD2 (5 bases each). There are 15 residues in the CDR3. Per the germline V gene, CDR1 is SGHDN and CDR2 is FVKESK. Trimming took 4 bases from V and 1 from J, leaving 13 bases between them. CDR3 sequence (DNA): TGTGCCAGCAGCCTCTTGAGGGGTTCCCAAGAGACCCAGTACTTC. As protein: CASSLLRGSQETQYF.

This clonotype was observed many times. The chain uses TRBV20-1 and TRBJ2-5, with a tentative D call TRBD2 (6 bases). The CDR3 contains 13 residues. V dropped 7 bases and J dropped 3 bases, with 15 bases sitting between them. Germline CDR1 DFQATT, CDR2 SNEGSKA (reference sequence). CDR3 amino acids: CSVYLATKETQYF. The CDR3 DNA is TGCAGTGTTTATCTAGCGACAAAAGAGACCCAGTACTTC.

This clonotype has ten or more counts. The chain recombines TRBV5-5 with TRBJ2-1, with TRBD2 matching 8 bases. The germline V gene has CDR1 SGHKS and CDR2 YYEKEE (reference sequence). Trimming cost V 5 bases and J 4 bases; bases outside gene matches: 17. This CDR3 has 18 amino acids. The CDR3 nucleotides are TGTGCCAGCAGGGATGAAAATCGGACTAGCTGGACATACAATGAGCAGTTCTTC. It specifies CASRDENRTSWTYNEQFF.

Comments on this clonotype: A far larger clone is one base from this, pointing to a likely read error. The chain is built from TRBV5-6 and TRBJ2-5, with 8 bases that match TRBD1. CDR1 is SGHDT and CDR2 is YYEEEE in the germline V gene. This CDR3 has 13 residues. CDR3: CASSRTGLQTPYF. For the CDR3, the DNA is TGTGCCAGCAGCCGGACAGGGTTGCAGACCCCGTACTTC.

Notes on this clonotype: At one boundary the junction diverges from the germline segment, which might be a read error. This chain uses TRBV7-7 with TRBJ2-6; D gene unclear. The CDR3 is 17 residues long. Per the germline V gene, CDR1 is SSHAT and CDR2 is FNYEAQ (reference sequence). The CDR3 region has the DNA TGTGCTAGCAGCTTAGGGCCGATACTGGGCGGGGCCAACGTCCTGACTTTC. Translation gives CASSLGPILGGANVLTF.

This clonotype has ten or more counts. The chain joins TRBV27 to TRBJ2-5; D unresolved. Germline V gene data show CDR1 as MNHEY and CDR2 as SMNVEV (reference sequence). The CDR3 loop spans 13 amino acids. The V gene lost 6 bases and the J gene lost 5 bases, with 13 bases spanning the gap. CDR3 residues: CASRRLSSETQYF. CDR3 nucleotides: TGTGCCAGCAGGCGCCTGAGTAGCGAGACCCAGTACTTC.

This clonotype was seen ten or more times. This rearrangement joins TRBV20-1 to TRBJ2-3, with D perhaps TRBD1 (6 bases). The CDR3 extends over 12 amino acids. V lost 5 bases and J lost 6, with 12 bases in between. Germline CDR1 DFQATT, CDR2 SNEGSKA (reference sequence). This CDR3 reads CSAEEQGDTQYF. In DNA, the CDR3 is TGCAGTGCTGAGGAACAGGGCGATACGCAGTATTTT.

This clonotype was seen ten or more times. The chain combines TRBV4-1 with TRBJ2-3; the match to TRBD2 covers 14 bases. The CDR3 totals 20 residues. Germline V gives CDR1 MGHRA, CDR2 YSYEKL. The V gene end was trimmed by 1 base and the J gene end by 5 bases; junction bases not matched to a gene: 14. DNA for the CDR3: TGCGCCAGCAGCCAAGTTAACGCCGTACCGACTAGCGGGGGGGAAGATACGCAGTATTTT. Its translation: CASSQVNAVPTSGGEDTQYF.

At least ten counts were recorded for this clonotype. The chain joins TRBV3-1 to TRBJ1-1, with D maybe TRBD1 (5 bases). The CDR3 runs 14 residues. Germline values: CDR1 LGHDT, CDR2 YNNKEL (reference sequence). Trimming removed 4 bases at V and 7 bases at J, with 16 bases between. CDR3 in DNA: TGTGCCAGCAGCCGTAACGAGGGGTATGGTGAAGCTTTCTTT. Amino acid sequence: CASSRNEGYGEAFF.

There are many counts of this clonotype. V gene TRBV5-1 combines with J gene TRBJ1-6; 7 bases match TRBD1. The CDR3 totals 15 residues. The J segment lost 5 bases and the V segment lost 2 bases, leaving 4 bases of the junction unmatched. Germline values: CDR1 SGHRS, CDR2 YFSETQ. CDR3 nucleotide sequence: TGCGCCAGCAGCTTCGGGACAGTCGATAATTCACCCCTCCACTTT. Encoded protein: CASSFGTVDNSPLHF.

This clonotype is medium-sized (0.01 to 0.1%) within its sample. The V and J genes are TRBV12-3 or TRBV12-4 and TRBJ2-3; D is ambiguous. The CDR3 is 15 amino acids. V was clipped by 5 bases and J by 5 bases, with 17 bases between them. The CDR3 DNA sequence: TGTGCCAGCAGTGAGGCTGGGCCCGTCCGAGATACGCAGTATTTT. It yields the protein CASSEAGPVRDTQYF.

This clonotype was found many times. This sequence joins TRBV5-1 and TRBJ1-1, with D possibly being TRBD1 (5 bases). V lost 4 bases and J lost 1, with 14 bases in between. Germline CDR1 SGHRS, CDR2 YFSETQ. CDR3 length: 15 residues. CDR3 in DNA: TGCGCCAGCAGCGCGGGACCTACTAAGAACACTGAAGCTTTCTTT. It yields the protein CASSAGPTKNTEAFF.

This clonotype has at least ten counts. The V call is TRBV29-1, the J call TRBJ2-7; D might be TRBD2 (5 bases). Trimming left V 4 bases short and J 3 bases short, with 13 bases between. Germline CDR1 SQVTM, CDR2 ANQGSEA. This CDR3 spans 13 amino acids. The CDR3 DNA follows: TGCAGCGTTGTGAGGGCAGAGAACTACGAGCAGTACTTC. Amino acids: CSVVRAENYEQYF.

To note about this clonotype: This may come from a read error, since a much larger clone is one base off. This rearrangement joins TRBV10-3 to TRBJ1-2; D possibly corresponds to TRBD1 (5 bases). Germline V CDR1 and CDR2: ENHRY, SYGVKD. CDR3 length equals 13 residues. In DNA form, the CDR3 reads TGTGCCATCAGTATAGGGACGGCTTATGGCTACCCCTTC. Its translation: CAISIGTAYGYPF.

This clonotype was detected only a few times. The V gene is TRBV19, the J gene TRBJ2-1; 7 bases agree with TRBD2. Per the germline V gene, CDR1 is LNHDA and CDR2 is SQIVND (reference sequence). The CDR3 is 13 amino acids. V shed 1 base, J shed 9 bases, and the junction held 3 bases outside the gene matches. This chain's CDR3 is CASSIGLALEQFF. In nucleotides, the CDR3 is TGTGCCAGTAGTATAGGACTAGCACTTGAGCAGTTCTTC.